This paragraph covers one T cell receptor beta chain sequence. Under the authors' procedure: Estimated nucleated cell counts came from reference gene primer amplification. Assay used: immunoSEQ multiplex PCR; TCRdb lists only in-frame clones, some missing. From that table come the V and J calls and clone size; the DNA was used to work out D and trimming. The table lists about 330,000 clones, more than 75% of them singletons. The data were taken from a study of blood T cell repertoires in COVID-19. About the study: Samples taken during acute and convalescent COVID-19 were collected in the United States, Italy and Spain.

V lost 9 bases and J lost 4, with 15 bases in between. This CDR3 has 13 amino acids. The sample taken for sequencing was peripheral blood. The sequence derives from a woman in her 50s with active or convalescent COVID-19. This chain links TRBV12-3 or TRBV12-4 with TRBJ2-5; D is perhaps TRBD2 (6 bases). The CDR3 DNA is TGTGCCAGAAGAGAAGGGGAGGCAGAGACCCAGTACTTC. Its translation is CARREGEAETQYF.